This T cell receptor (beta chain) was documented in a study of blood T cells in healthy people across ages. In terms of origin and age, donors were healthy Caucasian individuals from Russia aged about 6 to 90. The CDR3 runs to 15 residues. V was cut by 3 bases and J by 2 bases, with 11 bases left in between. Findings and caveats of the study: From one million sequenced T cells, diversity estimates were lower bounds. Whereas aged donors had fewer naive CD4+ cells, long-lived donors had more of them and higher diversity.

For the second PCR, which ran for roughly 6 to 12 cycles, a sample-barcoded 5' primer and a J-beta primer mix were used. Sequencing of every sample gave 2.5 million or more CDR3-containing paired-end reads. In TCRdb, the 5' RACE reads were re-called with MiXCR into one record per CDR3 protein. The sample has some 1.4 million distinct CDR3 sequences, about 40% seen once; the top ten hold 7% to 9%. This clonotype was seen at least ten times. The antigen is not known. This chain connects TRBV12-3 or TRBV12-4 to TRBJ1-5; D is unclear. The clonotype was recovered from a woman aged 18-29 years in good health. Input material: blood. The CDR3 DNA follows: TGTGCCAGCAGTTTGGCTTCTGGAGGCAATCAGCCCCAGCATTTT. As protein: CASSLASGGNQPQHF.